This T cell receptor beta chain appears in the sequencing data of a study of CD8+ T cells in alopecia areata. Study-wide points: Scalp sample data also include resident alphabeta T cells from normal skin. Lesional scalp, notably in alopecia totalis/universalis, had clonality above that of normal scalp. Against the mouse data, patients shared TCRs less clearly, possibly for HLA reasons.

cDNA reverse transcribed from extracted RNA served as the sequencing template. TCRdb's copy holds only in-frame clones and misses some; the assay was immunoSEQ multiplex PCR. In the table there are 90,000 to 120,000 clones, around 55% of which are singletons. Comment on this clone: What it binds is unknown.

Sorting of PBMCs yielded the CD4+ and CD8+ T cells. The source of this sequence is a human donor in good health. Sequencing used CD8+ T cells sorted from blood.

The CDR3 DNA sequence: TGTGCCAGCTCACCACCACAGGCCCTCACAGATACGCAGTATTTT. It yields the protein CASSPPQALTDTQYF. The chain links TRBV18 to TRBJ2-3; TRBD1 is a possible D gene (5 bases). With 0 bases removed from V and 2 bases from J, the gap between germline ends came to 9 bases. The CDR3 consists of 15 residues. Germline values: CDR1 KGHSH, CDR2 LQKENI.